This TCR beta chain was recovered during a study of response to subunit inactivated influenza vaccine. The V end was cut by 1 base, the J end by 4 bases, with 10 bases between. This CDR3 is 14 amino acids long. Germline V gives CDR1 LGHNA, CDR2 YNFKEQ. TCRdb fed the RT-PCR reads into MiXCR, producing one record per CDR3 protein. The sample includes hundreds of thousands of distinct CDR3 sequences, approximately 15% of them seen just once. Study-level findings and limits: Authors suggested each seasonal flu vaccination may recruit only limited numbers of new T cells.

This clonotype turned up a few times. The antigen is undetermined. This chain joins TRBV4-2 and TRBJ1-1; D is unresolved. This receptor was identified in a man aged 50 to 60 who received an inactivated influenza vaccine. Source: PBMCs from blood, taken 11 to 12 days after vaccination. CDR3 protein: CASSQALSSTEAFF. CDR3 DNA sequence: TGTGCCAGCAGCCAAGCCCTCAGTAGCACTGAAGCTTTCTTT.